The 18 T cell receptor beta chains reported below all come from one sample, sequenced in a study of CD8 T cells in Susac syndrome. cDNA came from about 0.51 to 1 ug RNA primed by random hexamers. A single record per CDR3 protein comes from TCRdb applying MiXCR to the immunoSEQ multiplex PCR reads. The table has about 53,000 distinct CDR3 sequences, more than 85% seen once; the top ten hold roughly 0.8%. Material for sequencing was CD8+ T cells from PBMCs. The receptors derive from a human donor with Susac syndrome.

This clonotype was found once. This chain joins TRBV29-1 and TRBJ1-1; D is ambiguous. This CDR3 has 10 residues. V lost 7 bases, J lost 1 base, and 4 bases lay in between. The germline CDR1 and CDR2 sequences are SQVTM and ANQGSEA. This CDR3 is CSAENTEAFF. CDR3 bases: TGCAGCGCCGAGAACACTGAAGCTTTCTTT.

The sample holds one count of this clonotype. The V call is TRBV6-4, the J call TRBJ1-6; the D is unclear. The V gene's germline CDR1 is MRHNA and CDR2 SNTAGT. CDR3 length: 13 amino acids. The germline V and J ends were trimmed by 3 bases and 9 bases, with 9 bases remaining between them. CDR3 amino acids: CASSETGLSPLHF. For the CDR3, the DNA is TGTGCCAGCAGTGAAACCGGACTTTCACCCCTCCACTTT.

Details on this clonotype: A junction end diverges from the germline sequence, so it may reflect a read error. The J gene is TRBJ2-5, the V gene TRBV7-9, with 8 bases fitting TRBD1. CDR3 length: 14 amino acids. Germline V CDR1 and CDR2: SEHNR, FQNEAQ (reference sequence). The CDR3 here is CASSADRDQETQYF. CDR3 nucleotide sequence: TGTGCCAGCAGCGCGGACAGGGACCAGGAGACCCAGTACTTC. Using reference TRBV7-9 and TRBJ2-5 for the parts outside the CDR3, the full variable domain is DTGVSQNPRHKITKRGQNVTFRCDPISEHNRLYWYRQTLGQGPEFLTYFQNEAQLEKSRLLSDRFSAERPKGSFSTLEIQRTEQGDSAMYLCASSADRDQETQYFGPGTRLLVL.

The genes are TRBV20-1 and TRBJ2-6, with D unclear. The CDR3 runs to 14 residues. Germline CDR1 DFQATT, CDR2 SNEGSKA (reference sequence). The V and J ends lost 7 bases and 0 bases respectively, with 10 bases between them. For the CDR3, the DNA is TGCAGTGTTTCGGACGGCTCTGGGGCCAACGTCCTGACTTTC. Its protein product is CSVSDGSGANVLTF.

This clonotype was seen a few times. This CDR3 reads CASSLLRGRDEQYF. The CDR3, as DNA: TGTGCCAGCAGCCTCTTAAGGGGGCGCGACGAGCAGTACTTC. The chain employs TRBV13 and TRBJ2-7; 7 bases align to TRBD1. The trim removed 5 bases at V and 5 bases at J, leaving 9 bases unmatched. Germline CDR1 and CDR2: PRHDT and FYEKMQ (reference sequence). The CDR3 is made up of 14 amino acids. Full variable domain (remainder filled in from reference TRBV13 and TRBJ2-7): AAGVIQSPRHLIKEKRETATLKCYPIPRHDTVYWYQQGPGQDPQFLISFYEKMQSDKGSIPDRFSAQQFSDYHSELNMSSLELGDSALYFCASSLLRGRDEQYFGPGTRLTVT.

The V and J genes are TRBV19 and TRBJ1-6, with 7 bases that match TRBD1. Trimming took 5 bases from V and 9 from J; bases not matched to a gene: 7. The length of the CDR3 is 14 residues. The germline V gene encodes CDR1 LNHDA and CDR2 SQIVND (reference sequence). CDR3 loop: CASSSGTAGSPLHF. CDR3 DNA sequence: TGTGCCAGTAGTTCCGGGACAGCTGGTTCACCCCTCCACTTT.

This clonotype was seen more than once but under ten times. The V gene is TRBV6-5, the J gene TRBJ1-1; no firm D call. CDR1 and CDR2 from the germline V gene are MNHEY and SVGAGI. The V end was cut by 0 bases, the J end by 0 bases, with 8 bases between. The CDR3 is 15 amino acids. The CDR3: CASSYSKAVNTEAFF. DNA for the CDR3: TGTGCCAGCAGTTACTCGAAGGCAGTGAACACTGAAGCTTTCTTT.

V and J are TRBV20-1 and TRBJ2-5; D may match TRBD1 or TRBD2 (5 bases each). Trimming took 0 bases from V and 2 from J, leaving 10 bases between them. The length of the CDR3 is 14 residues. From germline, CDR1 is DFQATT and CDR2 SNEGSKA (reference sequence). In DNA, the CDR3 is TGCAGTGCTAGAGATTGGGGGAAACAAGAGACCCAGTACTTC. Its protein product is CSARDWGKQETQYF.

The V and J genes are TRBV20-1 and TRBJ2-7, with 9 bases fitting TRBD1. The CDR3 consists of 12 residues. Germline CDR1 and CDR2: DFQATT and SNEGSKA (reference sequence). V gave up 6 bases and J gave up 2 bases; unmatched junction bases: 2. DNA for the CDR3: TGCAGTGCCGGGACAGGGCCCTACGAGCAGTACTTC. Translated, it gives CSAGTGPYEQYF.

In its sample, this clonotype was seen once. The CDR3 nucleotides are TGTGCCAGCAGTGAAAAAGGTGACGCCTGGGACGGCTACACCTTC. Its translation is CASSEKGDAWDGYTF. The chain is built from TRBV2 and TRBJ1-2; perhaps TRBD1 as D (5 bases). The CDR3 sequence is 15 residues long. From germline, CDR1 is SNHLY and CDR2 FYNNEI. V was trimmed by 2 bases and J by 8 bases, leaving 18 bases between them.

The chain's CDR3 is CASSQGSGSYGYTF. In nucleotides, the CDR3 is TGTGCCAGCAGCCAAGGTTCGGGGTCCTATGGCTACACCTTC. This chain uses TRBV14 with TRBJ1-2; the D is unclear. The germline V gene has CDR1 SGHDN and CDR2 FVKESK. Trimming pared 1 base from V and 4 bases from J, leaving 10 bases between. This CDR3 contains 14 residues. Filled out from reference TRBV14 and TRBJ1-2, the complete variable domain reads EAGVTQFPSHSVIEKGQTVTLRCDPISGHDNLYWYRRVMGKEIKFLLHFVKESKQDESGMPNNRFLAERTGGTYSTLKVQPAELEDSGVYFCASSQGSGSYGYTFGSGTRLTVV.

The chain joins TRBV27 to TRBJ2-5; 7 bases are a match to TRBD1. The length of the CDR3 is 15 residues. J was trimmed by 4 bases and V by 2 bases; bases with no gene match: 7. Germline V CDR1 and CDR2: MNHEY, SMNVEV (reference sequence). The CDR3 bases are TGTGCCAGCAGTTTAGGCCAGGGGGTTCGAGAGACCCAGTACTTC. Translation gives CASSLGQGVRETQYF.

The chain carries TRBV30 and TRBJ2-6; the D gene is possibly TRBD2 (6 bases). With 0 bases removed from V and 0 bases from J, the gap between germline ends came to 9 bases. The CDR3 consists of 16 residues. CDR1 and CDR2 from the germline V gene are GTSNPN and SVGIG (reference sequence). The CDR3 region is CAWSVGEASGANVLTF. CDR3 in DNA: TGTGCCTGGAGTGTAGGGGAGGCCTCTGGGGCCAACGTCCTGACTTTC. The complete variable domain, with remaining parts taken from reference TRBV30 and TRBJ2-6, reads SQTIHQWPATLVQPVGSPLSLECTVEGTSNPNLYWYRQAAGRGLQLLFYSVGIGQISSEVPQNLSASRPQDRQFILSSKKLLLSDSGFYLCAWSVGEASGANVLTFGAGSRLTVL.

The V gene is TRBV3-1, the J gene TRBJ2-1; weak D call: TRBD2 (7 bases). Trimming took 0 bases from V and 12 from J, leaving 27 bases between them. Germline V CDR1 and CDR2: LGHDT, YNNKEL (reference sequence). The CDR3 sequence is 18 residues long. The DNA of the CDR3 is TGTGCCAGCAGCCAAGATACCTCAGTCCGAAGCGGGGAGGGGGTGCAGTTCTTC. It is translated as CASSQDTSVRSGEGVQFF.

V and J are TRBV27 and TRBJ2-7; possibly TRBD1 or TRBD2 for D (5 bases each). V lost 5 bases to trimming and J lost 2 bases, with 7 bases between them. The CDR3 is 12 residues long. Germline loops: CDR1 MNHEY, CDR2 SMNVEV (reference sequence). Here the CDR3 DNA reads TGTGCCAGCAGTCCGGGGCCCTACGAGCAGTACTTC. It yields the protein CASSPGPYEQYF.

This rearrangement joins TRBV25-1 to TRBJ1-2; D is unclear. V lost 3 bases and J 0 bases, leaving 17 bases between the germline ends. This CDR3 is 17 amino acids long. Per germline, CDR1 MGHDK and CDR2 SYGVNS. Here the CDR3 reads CASSDASDFSANYGYTF. CDR3 bases: TGTGCCAGCAGTGATGCTAGTGACTTTTCAGCTAACTATGGCTACACCTTC.

The chain recombines TRBV7-9 with TRBJ2-3; D ambiguous. This CDR3 contains 15 residues. Germline CDR1 is SEHNR and CDR2 is FQNEAQ (reference sequence). The V and J ends lost 1 base and 1 base respectively, with 9 bases between them. The CDR3 protein is CASSLVVSGTDTQYF. The CDR3 DNA reads as TGTGCCAGCAGCTTAGTAGTGTCGGGCACAGATACGCAGTATTTT. Full variable domain (remainder filled in from reference TRBV7-9 and TRBJ2-3): DTGVSQNPRHKITKRGQNVTFRCDPISEHNRLYWYRQTLGQGPEFLTYFQNEAQLEKSRLLSDRFSAERPKGSFSTLEIQRTEQGDSAMYLCASSLVVSGTDTQYFGPGTRLTVL.

The chain employs TRBV3-1 and TRBJ2-7; 10 bases match TRBD1. V lost 9 bases and J lost 4; bases outside the gene matches: 6. The CDR3 extends over 13 amino acids. Germline lookup yields CDR1 LGHDT and CDR2 YNNKEL (reference sequence). The CDR3 DNA reads as TGTGCCAGTCAGTCGGGACAGGGGTACGAGCAGTACTTC. Protein product: CASQSGQGYEQYF.